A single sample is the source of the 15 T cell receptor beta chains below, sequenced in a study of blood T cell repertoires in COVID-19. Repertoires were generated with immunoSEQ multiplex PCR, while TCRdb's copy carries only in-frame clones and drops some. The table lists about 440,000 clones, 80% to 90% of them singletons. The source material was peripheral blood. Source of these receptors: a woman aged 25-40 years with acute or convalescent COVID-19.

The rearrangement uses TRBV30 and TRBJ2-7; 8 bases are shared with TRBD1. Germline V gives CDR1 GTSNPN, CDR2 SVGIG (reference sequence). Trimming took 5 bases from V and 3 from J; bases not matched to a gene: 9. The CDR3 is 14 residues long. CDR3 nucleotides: TGTGCCTGGGCCCCCGGGACAGGACTCTACGAGCAGTACTTC. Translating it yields CAWAPGTGLYEQYF. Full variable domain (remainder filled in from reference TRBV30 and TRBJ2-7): SQTIHQWPATLVQPVGSPLSLECTVEGTSNPNLYWYRQAAGRGLQLLFYSVGIGQISSEVPQNLSASRPQDRQFILSSKKLLLSDSGFYLCAWAPGTGLYEQYFGPGTRLTVT.

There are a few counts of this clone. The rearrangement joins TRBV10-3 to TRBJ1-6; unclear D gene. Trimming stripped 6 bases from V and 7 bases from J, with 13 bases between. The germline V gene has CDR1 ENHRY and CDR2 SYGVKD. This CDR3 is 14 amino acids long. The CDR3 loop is CAIRGEGLNSPLHF. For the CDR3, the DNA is TGTGCCATCAGGGGTGAAGGACTCAATTCACCCCTCCACTTT.

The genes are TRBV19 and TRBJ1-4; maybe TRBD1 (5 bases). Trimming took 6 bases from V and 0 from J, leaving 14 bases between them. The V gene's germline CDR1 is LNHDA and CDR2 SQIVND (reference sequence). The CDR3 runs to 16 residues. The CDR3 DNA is TGTGCCAGTAGGACAGACGGTGGAACAACTAATGAAAAACTGTTTTTT. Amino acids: CASRTDGGTTNEKLFF.

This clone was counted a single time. CDR3 residues: CASSLVGDRGGNTIYF. CDR3 coding DNA: TGTGCCAGCAGCTTAGTTGGTGACAGGGGTGGAAACACCATATATTTT. This chain uses TRBV7-9 with TRBJ1-3, with TRBD1 matching over 8 bases. This CDR3 is 16 amino acids long. Germline V gives CDR1 SEHNR, CDR2 FQNEAQ (reference sequence). The J segment lost 3 bases and the V segment lost 1 base, leaving 5 bases of the junction unmatched. Together with reference TRBV7-9 and TRBJ1-3, the CDR3 gives the full variable domain: DTGVSQNPRHKITKRGQNVTFRCDPISEHNRLYWYRQTLGQGPEFLTYFQNEAQLEKSRLLSDRFSAERPKGSFSTLEIQRTEQGDSAMYLCASSLVGDRGGNTIYFGEGSWLTVV.

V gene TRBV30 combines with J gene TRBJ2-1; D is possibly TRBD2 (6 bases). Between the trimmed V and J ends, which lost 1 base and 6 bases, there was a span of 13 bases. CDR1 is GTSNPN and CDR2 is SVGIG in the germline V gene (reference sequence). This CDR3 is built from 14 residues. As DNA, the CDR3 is TGTGCCTGGAGTGCCCTGGGACTCCCCAATGAGCAGTTCTTC. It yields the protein CAWSALGLPNEQFF.

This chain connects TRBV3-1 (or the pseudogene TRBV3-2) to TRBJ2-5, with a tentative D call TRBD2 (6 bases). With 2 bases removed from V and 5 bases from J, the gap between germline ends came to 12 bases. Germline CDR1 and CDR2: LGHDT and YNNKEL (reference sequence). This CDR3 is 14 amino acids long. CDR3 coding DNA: TGTGCCAGCAGCCAAACACAGGAGGGGGAGACCCAGTACTTC. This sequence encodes CASSQTQEGETQYF.

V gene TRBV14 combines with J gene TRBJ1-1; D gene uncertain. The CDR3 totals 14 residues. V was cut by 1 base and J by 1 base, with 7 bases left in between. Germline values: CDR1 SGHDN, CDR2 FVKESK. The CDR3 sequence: CASSQARGNTEAFF. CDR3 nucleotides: TGTGCCAGCAGCCAAGCACGGGGGAACACTGAAGCTTTCTTT.

For the CDR3, the DNA is TGTGCCAGCAGAACAGTCAGGGGGCTATCTGGAAACACCATATATTTT. Translating it yields CASRTVRGLSGNTIYF. The chain is built from TRBV28 and TRBJ1-3; 8 positions match TRBD1. Germline values: CDR1 MDHEN, CDR2 SYDVKM. This CDR3 contains 16 residues. Trimming at V came to 6 bases and at J to 1 base, leaving 8 bases not matched to a gene.

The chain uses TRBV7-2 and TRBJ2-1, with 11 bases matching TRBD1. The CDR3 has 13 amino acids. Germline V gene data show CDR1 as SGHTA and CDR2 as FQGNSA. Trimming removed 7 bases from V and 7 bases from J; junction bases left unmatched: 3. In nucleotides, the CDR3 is TGTGCCAGCACCGGACAGGGGGCTAATGAGCAGTTCTTC. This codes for CASTGQGANEQFF.

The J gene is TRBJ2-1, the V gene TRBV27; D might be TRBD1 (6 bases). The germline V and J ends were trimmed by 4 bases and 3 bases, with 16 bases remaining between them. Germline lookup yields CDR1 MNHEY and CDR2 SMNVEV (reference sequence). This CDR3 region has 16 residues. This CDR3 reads CASSYTGSLFYNEQFF. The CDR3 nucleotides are TGTGCCAGCAGTTATACAGGGTCCCTCTTCTACAATGAGCAGTTCTTC.

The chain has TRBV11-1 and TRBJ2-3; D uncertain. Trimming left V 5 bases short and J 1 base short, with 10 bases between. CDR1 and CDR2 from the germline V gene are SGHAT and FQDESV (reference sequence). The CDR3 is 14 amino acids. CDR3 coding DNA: TGTGCCAGCAGCCCCTACCAGGGCACAGATACGCAGTATTTT. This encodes CASSPYQGTDTQYF.

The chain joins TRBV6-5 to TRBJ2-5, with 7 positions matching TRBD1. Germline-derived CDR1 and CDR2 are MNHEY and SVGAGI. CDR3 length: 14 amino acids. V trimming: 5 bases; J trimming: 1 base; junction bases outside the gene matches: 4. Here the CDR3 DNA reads TGTGCCAGCAGTCCCGACAGGGTCCAAGAGACCCAGTACTTC. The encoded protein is CASSPDRVQETQYF.

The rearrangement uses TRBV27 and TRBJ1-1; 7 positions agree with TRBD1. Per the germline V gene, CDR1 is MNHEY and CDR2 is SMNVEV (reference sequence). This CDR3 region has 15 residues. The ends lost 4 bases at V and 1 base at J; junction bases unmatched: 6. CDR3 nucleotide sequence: TGTGCCAGCAGTTGGGACAGACTTCAGAACACTGAAGCTTTCTTT. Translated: CASSWDRLQNTEAFF.

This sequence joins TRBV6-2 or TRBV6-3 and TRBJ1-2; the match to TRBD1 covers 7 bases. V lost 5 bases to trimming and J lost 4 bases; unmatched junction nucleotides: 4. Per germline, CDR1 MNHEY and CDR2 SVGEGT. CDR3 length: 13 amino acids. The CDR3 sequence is CASSDRVGYGYTF. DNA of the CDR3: TGTGCCAGCAGTGACAGGGTTGGCTATGGCTACACCTTC.

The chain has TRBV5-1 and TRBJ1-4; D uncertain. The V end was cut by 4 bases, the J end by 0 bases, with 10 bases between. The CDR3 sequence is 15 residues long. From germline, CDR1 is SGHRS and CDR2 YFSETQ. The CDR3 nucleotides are TGCGCCAGCAGCCTTTGGGGAGCAACTAATGAAAAACTGTTTTTT. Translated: CASSLWGATNEKLFF.